The T cell receptor (beta chain) under discussion was sequenced for a study of T-cell reconstitution after alpha-beta-depleted transplantation in children. This clonotype has a single count. Its cognate antigen is unknown. Construction of the TCRbeta library involved unique molecular identifiers. TCRdb redid the calling of the PCR reads with MiXCR, one entry per CDR3 protein. The table records 150,000 to 200,000 distinct CDR3 sequences, just under 6.5% of them present only once. The CDR3 has 13 amino acids. Trimming stripped 0 bases from V and 3 bases from J, with 9 bases between. Per germline, CDR1 SQVTM and CDR2 ANQGSEA. Broader study findings: Reportedly, roughly two months post-transplant, alpha-beta T cells arose from several hundred expanded graft clones.

Sequences were derived from PBMCs, sampled before TCRalphabeta/CD19-depleted stem cell transplant. V gene TRBV29-1 combines with J gene TRBJ2-7; D is unresolved. This TCR derives from a girl under three years old with combined immunodeficiency, due to receive a stem cell transplant. The CDR3 bases are TGCAGCGTTGAAGATGGAGAGAGCTACGAGCAGTACTTC. It codes for CSVEDGESYEQYF.